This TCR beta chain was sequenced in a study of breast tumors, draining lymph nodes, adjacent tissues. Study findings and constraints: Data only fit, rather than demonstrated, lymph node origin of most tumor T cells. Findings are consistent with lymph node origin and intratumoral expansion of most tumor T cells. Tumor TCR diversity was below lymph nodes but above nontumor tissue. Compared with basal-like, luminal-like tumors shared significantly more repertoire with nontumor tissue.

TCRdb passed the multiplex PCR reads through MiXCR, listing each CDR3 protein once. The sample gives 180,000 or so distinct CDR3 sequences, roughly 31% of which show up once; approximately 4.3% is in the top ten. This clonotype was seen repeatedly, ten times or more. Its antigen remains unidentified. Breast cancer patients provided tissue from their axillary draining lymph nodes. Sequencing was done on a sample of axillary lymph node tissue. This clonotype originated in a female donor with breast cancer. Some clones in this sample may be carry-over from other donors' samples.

The DNA of the CDR3 is TGTGCCAGCAGCTTCTTTAGCGGGGTCTACGAGCAGTACTTC. Its translation is CASSFFSGVYEQYF. The V call is TRBV11-2, the J call TRBJ2-7, with 8 bases identical to TRBD2. CDR1 is SGHAT and CDR2 is FQNNGV in the germline V gene. The V gene end was trimmed by 3 bases and the J gene end by 3 bases; junction bases not matched to a gene: 4. The CDR3 length is 14 residues.